The entry that follows covers one T cell receptor (beta chain) sequence. The antigen is not known. The entry originates in a study of shared clonotypes between healthy human individuals. Study information: Per-donor plates numbered three CD4 naive, three CD4 memory, two CD8 naive and one CD8 memory. Overall study findings and caveats: Clonotypes that were shared across a handful of donors made up approximately 5.1% of naive CD4 clonotypes.

The naive CD8 population came from CD45RO-negative cells selected for CCR7, without terminally differentiated effector memory CD45RA+ cells. The CDR3 has 15 amino acids. The germline V and J ends were trimmed by 3 bases and 4 bases, with 13 bases remaining between them. The V gene's germline CDR1 is MNHEY and CDR2 SMNVEV (reference sequence). Here immunoSEQ multiplex PCR was the method, and the copy in TCRdb shows in-frame clones only, minus some. Of approximately 2,000,000 clones listed, about 94% are singletons. The rearrangement uses TRBV27 and TRBJ2-1, with a weak D call TRBD2 (6 bases). This clonotype was sampled from a man aged 18 to 30 in good health. Some clones in this sample may be carry-over from other donors' samples. Sequenced sample: naive CD8+ T cells from PBMCs. CDR3 nucleotides: TGTGCCAGCAGTTTGACTAGAGATGTATACAATGAGCAGTTCTTC. It specifies CASSLTRDVYNEQFF.